Following are 24 T cell receptor beta chains from one sample sequenced in a study of a mutant IDH1 vaccine in newly diagnosed glioma. Time point defined: week 47, end of study. It was 300 ug of mutant IDH1 20-mer peptide that made up each vaccine dose, given with topical imiquimod. Antigens of these TCRs are unknown. Only in-frame clones appear in the TCRdb table, and some are missing; sequencing was by immunoSEQ multiplex PCR. The top ten clones hold approximately 3.2% of a sample with tens of thousands of clones, roughly 87% of them seen once. The source material was PBMCs, sampled from a glioma patient whose treatment included an IDH1 peptide vaccine. The receptors here all came from a woman between 45 and 65 years old with glioma.

V and J are TRBV29-1 and TRBJ2-7, with a possible D match to TRBD2 (6 bases). Per germline, CDR1 SQVTM and CDR2 ANQGSEA. The CDR3 is 12 amino acids. The V end lost 5 bases, the J end lost 6 bases, and 14 bases lay between the germline ends. The CDR3 bases are TGCAGCGTTCCCGGAGGGCCCGCCGAGCAGTACTTC. Its protein is CSVPGGPAEQYF.

V and J are TRBV18 and TRBJ1-1; 10 nucleotides line up with TRBD1. In germline, CDR1 is KGHSH, CDR2 LQKENI. Trimming removed 3 bases from V and 5 bases from J; junction bases left unmatched: 6. The CDR3 has 15 amino acids. Written as DNA, the CDR3 is TGTGCCAGCTCACCGATCCGGGACAGGGGAACTGAAGCTTTCTTT. This codes for CASSPIRDRGTEAFF.

This rearrangement joins TRBV25-1 to TRBJ1-1; D call uncertain. Trimming left V 1 base short and J 10 bases short, with 13 bases between. The CDR3 spans 13 residues. The V gene's germline CDR1 is MGHDK and CDR2 SYGVNS. CDR3 amino acids: CASSEFERQVAFF. The CDR3 DNA reads as TGTGCCAGCAGTGAATTTGAGCGACAAGTAGCTTTCTTT.

The chain has TRBV10-3 and TRBJ2-7, with D maybe TRBD1 (7 bases). The CDR3 consists of 16 residues. Germline CDR1 and CDR2: ENHRY and SYGVKD. Trimming removed 5 bases from V and 0 bases from J, with 17 bases in between. CDR3 coding DNA: TGTGCCATCAGTTACGAAGGAGGGGACAGCTCCTACGAGCAGTACTTC. Protein: CAISYEGGDSSYEQYF.

The CDR3, as DNA: TGTGCCATCAGTGGGATTACAGGGCTGAACACTGAAGCTTTCTTT. It is translated as CAISGITGLNTEAFF. This rearrangement joins TRBV10-3 to TRBJ1-1, with a tentative D call TRBD1 (6 bases). V was trimmed by 4 bases and J by 0 bases, leaving 12 bases between them. CDR1 is ENHRY, CDR2 SYGVKD, per germline. The CDR3 length is 15 residues.

The chain has TRBV5-1 and TRBJ2-7; TRBD1 agrees at 11 bases. The V segment lost 4 bases and the J segment 5 bases; nucleotides outside the gene matches: 5. Per germline, CDR1 SGHRS and CDR2 YFSETQ. The CDR3 totals 14 residues. The CDR3 DNA sequence: TGCGCCAGCAGCGCGGACAGGGGGCGACACGAGCAGTACTTC. This codes for CASSADRGRHEQYF.

This sequence joins TRBV27 and TRBJ2-7; 9 positions agree with TRBD2. Germline CDR1 reads MNHEY; CDR2 reads SMNVEV (reference sequence). The CDR3 contains 14 residues. Losses at the gene ends were 7 bases for V and 6 bases for J; bases not matched to a gene: 10. The CDR3 reads CASTQAGGFLEQYF. The CDR3 DNA reads as TGTGCCAGCACCCAAGCGGGGGGTTTCCTCGAGCAGTACTTC.

This chain uses TRBV18 with TRBJ2-7, with TRBD2 matching 8 bases. The CDR3 extends over 15 amino acids. The germline V gene encodes CDR1 KGHSH and CDR2 LQKENI. V gave up 3 bases and J gave up 4 bases; unmatched junction bases: 8. The CDR3 DNA sequence: TGTGCCAGCTCACCGGGTAGCGGGACAATATACGAGCAGTACTTC. Protein sequence: CASSPGSGTIYEQYF. The entire variable domain, with the rest obtained from reference TRBV18 and TRBJ2-7, is as follows: NAGVMQNPRHLVRRRGQEARLRCSPMKGHSHVYWYRQLPEEGLKFMVYLQKENIIDESGMPKERFSAEFPKEGPSILRIQQVVRGDSAAYFCASSPGSGTIYEQYFGPGTRLTVT.

This chain connects TRBV19 to TRBJ1-1, with D perhaps matching TRBD1 (5 bases). The ends were cut back, 5 bases at V and 0 bases at J, with 16 bases in the middle. The CDR3 is 16 amino acids. Per germline, CDR1 LNHDA and CDR2 SQIVND (reference sequence). The CDR3 loop is CASSPLPGNMNTEAFF. The DNA for the CDR3 is TGTGCCAGTAGTCCCCTGCCAGGGAACATGAACACTGAAGCTTTCTTT.

This clone was observed a single time. The chain joins TRBV7-2 to TRBJ2-3; possibly TRBD1 for D (6 bases). Deletions cut 1 base from V and 8 bases from J, with 16 bases between. The CDR3 runs 15 residues. Germline CDR1 is SGHTA and CDR2 is FQGNSA. In nucleotides, the CDR3 is TGTGCCAGCAGCTTAGGGCCCACAGGGTATGGTACGCAGTATTTT. Encoded protein: CASSLGPTGYGTQYF.

There are a few counts of this clone. The chain's CDR3 is CASMAATNTGELFF. The CDR3, as DNA: TGTGCCAGCATGGCAGCAACGAACACCGGGGAGCTGTTTTTT. V usage is TRBV9 and J usage is TRBJ2-2; D not resolved. Germline V gene sequence: CDR1 SGDLS, CDR2 YYNGEE. This CDR3 has 14 amino acids. Trimming cost V 6 bases and J 0 bases, with 9 bases left between them. The whole variable domain, filled in from reference TRBV9 and TRBJ2-2, reads DSGVTQTPKHLITATGQRVTLRCSPRSGDLSVYWYQQSLDQGLQFLIQYYNGEERAKGNILERFSAQQFPDLHSELNLSSLELGDSALYFCASMAATNTGELFFGEGSRLTVL.

This rearrangement joins TRBV9 to TRBJ2-5; 10 bases line up with TRBD2. The CDR3 covers 16 residues. After removal of 0 bases from V and 5 bases from J, the junction contained 7 bases not matched to a gene. Per the germline V gene, CDR1 is SGDLS and CDR2 is YYNGEE. CDR3 nucleotide sequence: TGTGCCAGCAGCGTAGGGAGCGGGGGGGCCGGGGAGACCCAGTACTTC. Its protein is CASSVGSGGAGETQYF. Combining the CDR3 with reference TRBV9 and TRBJ2-5 gives the whole variable domain DSGVTQTPKHLITATGQRVTLRCSPRSGDLSVYWYQQSLDQGLQFLIQYYNGEERAKGNILERFSAQQFPDLHSELNLSSLELGDSALYFCASSVGSGGAGETQYFGPGTRLLVL.

This clone was counted a single time. The chain is built from TRBV27 and TRBJ2-3, with D perhaps TRBD1 (6 bases). Germline V gene sequence: CDR1 MNHEY, CDR2 SMNVEV (reference sequence). The CDR3 length is 15 residues. The germline V and J ends were trimmed by 7 bases and 4 bases, with 18 bases remaining between them. CDR3 in DNA: TGTGCCAGCACCTATGACGGACAGATCGCAGATACGCAGTATTTT. It translates to CASTYDGQIADTQYF.

This clone was detected a few times. The genes are TRBV18 and TRBJ1-1, with TRBD1 as a possible D gene (6 bases). Germline V gene data show CDR1 as KGHSH and CDR2 as LQKENI. With 1 base removed from V and 5 bases from J, the gap between germline ends came to 11 bases. The CDR3 covers 14 residues. The chain's CDR3 is CASSPLQGGTEAFF. CDR3 nucleotides: TGTGCCAGCTCACCACTACAGGGTGGGACTGAAGCTTTCTTT.

J is TRBJ1-1 and V is TRBV7-2; unclear D gene. V gave up 3 bases and J gave up 5 bases, with 13 bases separating them. From germline, CDR1 is SGHTA and CDR2 FQGNSA. CDR3 size: 14 residues. The CDR3 loop reads CASSFPVGGTEAFF. In DNA, the CDR3 is TGTGCCAGCAGCTTCCCAGTGGGTGGAACTGAAGCTTTCTTT.

The chain combines TRBV9 with TRBJ1-3, with a tentative D call TRBD1 (6 bases). The V end lost 3 bases, the J end lost 4 bases, and 14 bases lay between the germline ends. CDR1 and CDR2 (germline): SGDLS, YYNGEE. This CDR3 spans 15 amino acids. CDR3 residues: CASSGGLSEGNTIYF. CDR3 nucleotides: TGTGCCAGCAGCGGGGGGCTTAGTGAAGGAAACACCATATATTTT.

The gene calls are TRBV7-8 and TRBJ1-3; TRBD1 matches 7 bases. CDR1 is SGHVS, CDR2 FQNEAQ, per germline. J was trimmed by 3 bases and V by 1 base; bases with no gene match: 6. The CDR3 runs to 16 residues. CDR3 in DNA: TGTGCCAGCAGCTTAGGGGCAGGGGGAAGTGGAAACACCATATATTTT. Protein product: CASSLGAGGSGNTIYF.

The chain employs TRBV5-1 and TRBJ1-2; 9 nucleotides agree with TRBD1. Germline V gene sequence: CDR1 SGHRS, CDR2 YFSETQ. This CDR3 region has 14 residues. Trimming at V came to 4 bases and at J to 7 bases, leaving 8 bases not matched to a gene. CDR3 DNA sequence: TGCGCCAGCAGCCCCCGGACAGGGGCGGGTGGCTACACCTTC. Amino acids: CASSPRTGAGGYTF.

The chain recombines TRBV30 with TRBJ2-1, with 15 bases fitting TRBD2. V dropped 3 bases and J dropped 6; count of bases not matched to a gene: 6. Germline V CDR1 and CDR2: GTSNPN, SVGIG (reference sequence). The CDR3 consists of 16 residues. In DNA, the CDR3 is TGTGCCTGGAGCCCCGGGACTAGCGGGGGGCTCAATGAGCAGTTCTTC. Translation: CAWSPGTSGGLNEQFF.

As regards this clone: The sample carries other DNA sequences with the same CDR3. The chain combines TRBV9 with TRBJ2-2, with TRBD1 as a possible D gene (5 bases). In germline, CDR1 is SGDLS, CDR2 YYNGEE. Trimming cost V 2 bases and J 2 bases, with 7 bases left between them. The CDR3 contains 14 residues. Here the CDR3 reads CASSVRVNTGELFF. CDR3 DNA: TGTGCCAGCAGCGTCAGGGTAAACACCGGGGAGCTGTTTTTT.

The V gene is TRBV30, the J gene TRBJ1-3; D unclear. Trimming stripped 1 base from V and 4 bases from J, with 11 bases between. This CDR3 has 14 residues. CDR1 GTSNPN and CDR2 SVGIG come from the germline V gene (reference sequence). CDR3: CAWSGKVIGNTIYF. CDR3 DNA sequence: TGTGCCTGGAGTGGCAAGGTCATCGGAAACACCATATATTTT.

V gene TRBV6-1 combines with J gene TRBJ2-7, with D uncertain. V gave up 7 bases and J gave up 2 bases, with 9 bases separating them. This CDR3 has 12 amino acids. The germline V gene has CDR1 MNHNS and CDR2 SASEGT. CDR3 DNA sequence: TGTGCCAGCACCACGGTGCCCTACGAGCAGTACTTC. This gives the protein CASTTVPYEQYF.

V gene TRBV4-2 combines with J gene TRBJ2-3, with 9 nucleotides matching TRBD2. This CDR3 comprises 17 residues. V lost 3 bases to trimming and J lost 2 bases; unmatched junction nucleotides: 9. Germline lookup yields CDR1 LGHNA and CDR2 YNFKEQ. CDR3 DNA sequence: TGTGCCAGCAGCCAGTTTATGCAGCGGGGGGCCACAGATACGCAGTATTTT. Protein product: CASSQFMQRGATDTQYF.

The chain links TRBV6-6 to TRBJ2-5; D remains unclear. CDR1 is MNHNY, CDR2 SVGAGI, per germline (reference sequence). The ends were cut back, 0 bases at V and 2 bases at J, with 4 bases in the middle. The CDR3 length is 13 residues. CDR3 sequence: CASSYSLQETQYF. CDR3 in DNA: TGTGCCAGCAGTTACTCGTTACAAGAGACCCAGTACTTC.